The clone carrying this TCR beta chain was seen repeatedly, ten times or more. This record belongs to a study of T cells in Graves' hyperthyroidism and ophthalmopathy. RNA transcripts yielded amplified TCR beta CDR3 regions. The HTBI primer set was used in a first-round RT-PCR of the TCR CDR3. Using its own MiXCR run on the multiplex PCR reads, TCRdb lists one record per CDR3 protein. This sample has more than 300,000 distinct CDR3 sequences; approximately 14% occur once, and the top ten carry under 30%. The CDR3 contains 15 residues. J gave up 2 bases and V 7 bases, and 10 bases lay outside the gene matches.

The rearrangement uses TRBV6-7 and TRBJ1-2; 7 bases line up with TRBD1. TRBV6-7 is classed as an ORF, of uncertain function. This receptor was taken from a woman in her thirties with Graves' hyperthyroidism. Sample: blood. In nucleotides, the CDR3 is TGTGCCAGCACCCTTGGGGACAGAATGAACTATGGCTACACCTTC. It encodes CASTLGDRMNYGYTF.